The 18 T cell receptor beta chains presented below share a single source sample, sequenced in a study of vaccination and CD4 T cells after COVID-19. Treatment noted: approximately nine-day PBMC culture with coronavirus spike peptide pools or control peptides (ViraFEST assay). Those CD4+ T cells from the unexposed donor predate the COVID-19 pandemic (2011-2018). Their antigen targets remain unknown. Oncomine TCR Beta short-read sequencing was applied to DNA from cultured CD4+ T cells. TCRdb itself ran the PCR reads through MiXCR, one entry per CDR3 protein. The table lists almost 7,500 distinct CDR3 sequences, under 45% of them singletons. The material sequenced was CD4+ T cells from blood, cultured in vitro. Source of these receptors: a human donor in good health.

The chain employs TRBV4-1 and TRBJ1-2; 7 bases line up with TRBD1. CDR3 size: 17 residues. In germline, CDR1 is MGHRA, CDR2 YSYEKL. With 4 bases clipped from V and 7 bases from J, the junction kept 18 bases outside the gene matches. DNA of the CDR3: TGCGCCAGCAGCCTCACCCCGATCAGGGGGTTGGGGATTGGCTACACCTTC. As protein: CASSLTPIRGLGIGYTF.

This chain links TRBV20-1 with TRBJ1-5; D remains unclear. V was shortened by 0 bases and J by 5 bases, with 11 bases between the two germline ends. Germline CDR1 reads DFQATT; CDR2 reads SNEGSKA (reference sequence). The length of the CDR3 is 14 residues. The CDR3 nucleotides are TGCAGTGCTAGAGATGCCAGAATTTATCAGCCCCAGCATTTT. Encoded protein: CSARDARIYQPQHF.

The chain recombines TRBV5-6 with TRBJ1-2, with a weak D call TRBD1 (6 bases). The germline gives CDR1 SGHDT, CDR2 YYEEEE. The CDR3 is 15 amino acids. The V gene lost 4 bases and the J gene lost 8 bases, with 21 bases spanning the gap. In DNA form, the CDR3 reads TGTGCCAGCAGCCCCGAGGACAGTCCGAGAGAGGGCTACACCTTC. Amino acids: CASSPEDSPREGYTF.

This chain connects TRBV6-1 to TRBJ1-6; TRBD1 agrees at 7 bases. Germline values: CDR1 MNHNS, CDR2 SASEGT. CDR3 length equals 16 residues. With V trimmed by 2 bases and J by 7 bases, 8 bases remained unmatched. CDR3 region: CASSELTGSGNSPLHF. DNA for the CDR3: TGTGCCAGCAGTGAACTGACAGGGTCTGGCAATTCACCCCTCCACTTT.

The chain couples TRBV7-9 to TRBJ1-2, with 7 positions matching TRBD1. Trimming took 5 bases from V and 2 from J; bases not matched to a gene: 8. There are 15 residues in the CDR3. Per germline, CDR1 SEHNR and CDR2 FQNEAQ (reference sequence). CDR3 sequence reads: CASSLQGVHNYGYTF. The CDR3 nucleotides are TGTGCCAGCAGCCTGCAGGGGGTCCACAACTATGGCTACACCTTC.

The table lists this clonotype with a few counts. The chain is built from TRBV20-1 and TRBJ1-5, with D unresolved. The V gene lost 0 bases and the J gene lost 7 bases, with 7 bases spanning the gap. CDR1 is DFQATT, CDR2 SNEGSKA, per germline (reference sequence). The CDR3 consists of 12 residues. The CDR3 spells CSAREASQPQHF. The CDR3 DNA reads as TGCAGTGCTAGAGAGGCCAGCCAGCCCCAGCATTTT.

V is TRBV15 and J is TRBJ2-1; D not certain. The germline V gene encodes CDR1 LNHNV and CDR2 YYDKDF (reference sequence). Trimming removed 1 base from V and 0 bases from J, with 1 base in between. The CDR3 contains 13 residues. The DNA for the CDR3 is TGTGCCACCAGCAGAGTCTCCTACAATGAGCAGTTCTTC. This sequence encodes CATSRVSYNEQFF.

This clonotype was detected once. CDR3 bases: TGCAGCTCAGACAGAGGCTACACCTTC. Its translation: CSSDRGYTF. The rearrangement joins TRBV29-1 to TRBJ1-2; TRBD1 is a possible D gene (5 bases). Germline lookup yields CDR1 SQVTM and CDR2 ANQGSEA. V was shortened by 8 bases and J by 8 bases, with 9 bases between the two germline ends. The CDR3 is made up of 9 amino acids.

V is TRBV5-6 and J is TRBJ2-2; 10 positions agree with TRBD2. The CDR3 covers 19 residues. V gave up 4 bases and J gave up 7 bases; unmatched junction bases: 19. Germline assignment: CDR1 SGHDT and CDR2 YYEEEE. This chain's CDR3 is CASSPEYRIAGGSSGELFF. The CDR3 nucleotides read TGTGCCAGCAGCCCCGAATACCGAATAGCGGGGGGAAGTAGCGGGGAGCTGTTTTTT. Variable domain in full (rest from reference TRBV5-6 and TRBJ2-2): DAGVTQSPTHLIKTRGQQVTLRCSPKSGHDTVSWYQQALGQGPQFIFQYYEEEERQRGNFPDRFSGHQFPNYSSELNVNALLLGDSALYLCASSPEYRIAGGSSGELFFGEGSRLTVL.

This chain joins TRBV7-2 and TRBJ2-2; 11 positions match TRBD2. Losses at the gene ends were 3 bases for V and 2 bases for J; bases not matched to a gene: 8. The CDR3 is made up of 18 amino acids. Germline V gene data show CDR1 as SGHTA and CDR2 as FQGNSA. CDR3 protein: CASSFPLAGGYNTGELFF. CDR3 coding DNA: TGTGCCAGCAGCTTCCCTCTAGCGGGGGGCTACAACACCGGGGAGCTGTTTTTT.

The DNA for the CDR3 is TGTGCCAGCAGCTTTGTCGGGGCCGGCTATGGCTACACCTTC. Residues: CASSFVGAGYGYTF. The chain couples TRBV5-4 to TRBJ1-2, with D perhaps TRBD1 (5 bases). The germline CDR1 and CDR2 sequences are SGHNT and YYREEE (reference sequence). The ends were cut back, 2 bases at V and 4 bases at J, with 12 bases in the middle. The CDR3 loop spans 14 amino acids.

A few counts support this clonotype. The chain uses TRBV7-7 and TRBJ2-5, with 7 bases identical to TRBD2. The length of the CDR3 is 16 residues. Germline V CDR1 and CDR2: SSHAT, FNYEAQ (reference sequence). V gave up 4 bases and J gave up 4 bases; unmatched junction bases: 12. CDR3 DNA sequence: TGTGCCAGCAGCTCCACGCCTAGTGGGGGGGGAGAGACCCAGTACTTC. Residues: CASSSTPSGGGETQYF.

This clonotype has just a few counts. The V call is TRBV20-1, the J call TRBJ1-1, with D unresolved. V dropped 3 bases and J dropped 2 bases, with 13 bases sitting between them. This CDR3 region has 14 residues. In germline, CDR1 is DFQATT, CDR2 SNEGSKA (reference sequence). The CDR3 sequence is CSARPGLGNTEAFF. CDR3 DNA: TGCAGTGCTAGGCCGGGCTTGGGAAACACTGAAGCTTTCTTT.

Here the CDR3 reads CASSGYRTGGYEQYF. CDR3 DNA: TGTGCCAGTAGTGGCTATCGGACAGGGGGCTACGAGCAGTACTTC. This sequence joins TRBV19 and TRBJ2-7; TRBD1 matches at 10 bases. The CDR3 contains 15 residues. V gave up 5 bases and J gave up 3 bases; unmatched junction bases: 7. Germline CDR1 is LNHDA and CDR2 is SQIVND (reference sequence).

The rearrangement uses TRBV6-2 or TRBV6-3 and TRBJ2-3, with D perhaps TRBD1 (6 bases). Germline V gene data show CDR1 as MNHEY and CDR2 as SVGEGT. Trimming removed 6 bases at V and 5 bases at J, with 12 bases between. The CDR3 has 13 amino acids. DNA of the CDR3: TGTGCCAGCAGCCCGGACAGCGAAGATACGCAGTATTTT. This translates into CASSPDSEDTQYF.

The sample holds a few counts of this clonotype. CDR3 amino acids: CASIPGDGTEAFF. CDR3 bases: TGTGCCAGCATTCCAGGGGATGGGACTGAAGCTTTCTTT. The chain employs TRBV12-3 or TRBV12-4 and TRBJ1-1; D perhaps matches TRBD1 (6 bases). CDR3 size: 13 residues. V lost 7 bases and J 5 bases, leaving 14 bases between the germline ends.

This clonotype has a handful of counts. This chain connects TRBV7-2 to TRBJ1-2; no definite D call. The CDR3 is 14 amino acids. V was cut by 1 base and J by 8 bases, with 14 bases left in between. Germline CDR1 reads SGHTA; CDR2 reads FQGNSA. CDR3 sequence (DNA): TGTGCCAGCAGCTTAGGGCCCCAACCCGGAGGCTACACCTTC. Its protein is CASSLGPQPGGYTF.

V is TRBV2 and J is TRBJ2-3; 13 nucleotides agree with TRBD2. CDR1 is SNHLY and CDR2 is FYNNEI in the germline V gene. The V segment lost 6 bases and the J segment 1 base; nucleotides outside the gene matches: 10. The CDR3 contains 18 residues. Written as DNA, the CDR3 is TGTGCCAGCAGCCCGGGACTAGCGGGATTGGCTGGCACAGATACGCAGTATTTT. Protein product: CASSPGLAGLAGTDTQYF.